Each of the 29 T cell receptor beta chains below was sequenced from the same sample in a study of CD8+ T cells in alopecia areata. Extraction and reverse transcription of RNA yielded cDNA as the sequencing template. The repertoire was sequenced with immunoSEQ multiplex PCR; TCRdb's copy has only in-frame clones and lacks some. Of 170,000 or so clones in the sample, 63% were seen once. The sequences come from CD4+ T cells sorted from blood, collected at week 0. The origin of the receptors is a human donor with alopecia areata.

This clone was seen only a few times. This sequence joins TRBV18 and TRBJ2-3; weak D call: TRBD1 (5 bases). The CDR3 is 15 residues long. The germline V and J ends were trimmed by 4 bases and 2 bases, with 13 bases remaining between them. The V gene's germline CDR1 is KGHSH and CDR2 LQKENI. CDR3 DNA sequence: TGTGCCAGCTCACGTCTGTCAGGGATCACAGATACGCAGTATTTT. Translated: CASSRLSGITDTQYF.

This clone has a single count. This chain links TRBV15 with TRBJ2-3; possibly TRBD2 for D (5 bases). Germline-derived CDR1 and CDR2 are LNHNV and YYDKDF (reference sequence). The ends were cut back, 0 bases at V and 2 bases at J, with 6 bases in the middle. CDR3 size: 14 residues. The CDR3 region is CATSRDLATDTQYF. In nucleotides, the CDR3 is TGTGCCACCAGCAGAGACCTAGCCACAGATACGCAGTATTTT.

The chain combines TRBV30 with TRBJ2-2, with 11 bases lining up with TRBD2. After removal of 7 bases from V and 3 bases from J, the junction contained 10 bases not matched to a gene. Germline-derived CDR1 and CDR2 are GTSNPN and SVGIG (reference sequence). This CDR3 contains 16 residues. CDR3 nucleotide sequence: TGTGCCTCACCTCCTATAGCGGGGGGGCACACCGGGGAGCTGTTTTTT. It is translated as CASPPIAGGHTGELFF.

This clone was recorded a few times. The chain joins TRBV30 to TRBJ1-1, with D uncertain. Trimming removed 2 bases at V and 2 bases at J, with 6 bases between. Germline CDR1 GTSNPN, CDR2 SVGIG (reference sequence). The CDR3 is made up of 12 amino acids. The CDR3 DNA follows: TGTGCCTGGAGTAAGCGCAACACTGAAGCTTTCTTT. It encodes CAWSKRNTEAFF.

This clone was picked up a small number of times. The V gene is TRBV27, the J gene TRBJ2-1; D gene ambiguous. This CDR3 is 11 amino acids long. Per germline, CDR1 MNHEY and CDR2 SMNVEV (reference sequence). V was clipped by 8 bases and J by 4 bases, with 6 bases between them. The DNA for the CDR3 is TGTGCCAGCTGGCGGTACAATGAGCAGTTCTTC. Translation gives CASWRYNEQFF.

The chain is built from TRBV5-1 and TRBJ2-5; 7 nucleotides line up with TRBD2. The ends lost 4 bases at V and 2 bases at J; junction bases unmatched: 20. Germline assignment: CDR1 SGHRS and CDR2 YFSETQ. This CDR3 is built from 19 residues. Here the CDR3 DNA reads TGCGCCAGCAGCCAAGGCTGGCCTAGCGGAGTCGACTTGCAAGAGACCCAGTACTTC. Translated, it gives CASSQGWPSGVDLQETQYF.

This clone was observed a handful of times. The gene calls are TRBV28 and TRBJ2-1; TRBD2 aligns across 9 bases. Germline V CDR1 and CDR2: MDHEN, SYDVKM. V gave up 5 bases and J gave up 1 base; unmatched junction bases: 6. CDR3 length equals 16 residues. CDR3 sequence: CASSEAGGRSYNEQFF. The CDR3 nucleotides are TGTGCCAGCAGTGAAGCGGGGGGCAGATCCTACAATGAGCAGTTCTTC.

The chain has TRBV4-2 and TRBJ1-1; the match to TRBD1 covers 7 bases. CDR3 length: 14 residues. Germline V gives CDR1 LGHNA, CDR2 YNFKEQ. The V gene end was trimmed by 3 bases and the J gene end by 6 bases; junction bases not matched to a gene: 7. The DNA of the CDR3 is TGTGCCAGCAGCCAGCCGTCGGACAGGCCTGAAGCTTTCTTT. Translated: CASSQPSDRPEAFF.

The chain employs TRBV29-1 and TRBJ2-4; 11 bases agree with TRBD2. This CDR3 is 14 amino acids long. The germline V gene encodes CDR1 SQVTM and CDR2 ANQGSEA. V lost 6 bases and J lost 9; bases outside the gene matches: 10. CDR3 residues: CSVTTSGVGGIQYF. In DNA, the CDR3 is TGCAGCGTAACGACTAGCGGGGTCGGCGGCATTCAGTACTTC.

The chain combines TRBV30 with TRBJ2-2, with 7 bases that match TRBD1. The CDR3 consists of 14 residues. CDR1 and CDR2 from the germline V gene are GTSNPN and SVGIG (reference sequence). After removal of 3 bases from V and 5 bases from J, the junction contained 6 bases not matched to a gene. CDR3 sequence (DNA): TGTGCCTGGAGAGGGGGCCCTGGGACCGGGGAGCTGTTTTTT. This codes for CAWRGGPGTGELFF.

V and J are TRBV10-3 and TRBJ1-5; 7 bases agree with TRBD1. CDR3 size: 15 residues. Germline V gene sequence: CDR1 ENHRY, CDR2 SYGVKD. Losses at the gene ends were 2 bases for V and 3 bases for J; bases not matched to a gene: 4. In DNA, the CDR3 is TGTGCCATCAGTGAGGGCACAGGGGTCAATCAGCCCCAGCATTTT. Translating gives CAISEGTGVNQPQHF.

This clone was seen a few times. One junction end does not reproduce the germline sequence, and a read error may be involved. The V and J genes are TRBV30 and TRBJ2-1; possibly TRBD1 for D (6 bases). The CDR3 is 12 residues long. From germline, CDR1 is GTSNPN and CDR2 SVGIG (reference sequence). CDR3 bases: TGTGCCTGGAGCCCCTCTCCGGGGACAAACCTCTTC. It is translated as CAWSPSPGTNLF.

V gene TRBV15 combines with J gene TRBJ2-5; D remains ambiguous. The V end lost 0 bases, the J end lost 7 bases, and 6 bases lay between the germline ends. The germline CDR1 and CDR2 sequences are LNHNV and YYDKDF (reference sequence). This CDR3 is 12 amino acids long. The CDR3 spells CATSRDLGTQYF. The CDR3 nucleotides are TGTGCCACCAGCAGAGATCTAGGGACCCAGTACTTC.

The CDR3 nucleotides read TGTGCCAGTTCTCTAGCGGGGGGAGCCTACGAGCAGTACTTC. Residues: CASSLAGGAYEQYF. This rearrangement joins TRBV6-5 to TRBJ2-7, with 11 bases matching TRBD2. The germline V gene has CDR1 MNHEY and CDR2 SVGAGI. CDR3 length: 14 residues. V was pared by 9 bases and J by 2 bases, with 6 bases of the junction left unmatched.

This rearrangement joins TRBV5-6 to TRBJ1-2; 8 bases agree with TRBD1. The trim removed 2 bases at V and 3 bases at J, leaving 9 bases unmatched. Germline CDR1 reads SGHDT; CDR2 reads YYEEEE. This CDR3 contains 16 residues. In DNA form, the CDR3 reads TGTGCCAGCAGCTTCTCCGGACAGGGAGTTGACTATGGCTACACCTTC. Translated: CASSFSGQGVDYGYTF.

The gene calls are TRBV30 and TRBJ2-5; 7 bases map to TRBD2. With 3 bases clipped from V and 7 bases from J, the junction kept 14 bases outside the gene matches. The CDR3 runs 15 residues. The germline V gene encodes CDR1 GTSNPN and CDR2 SVGIG (reference sequence). In DNA form, the CDR3 reads TGTGCCTGGAGGGGCGCTGCGGGGGTCCGAGGGACCCAGTACTTC. This translates into CAWRGAAGVRGTQYF.

This chain uses TRBV30 with TRBJ2-1; the D call may be TRBD1 or TRBD2 (5 bases each). Deletions cut 0 bases from V and 8 bases from J, with 20 bases between. The CDR3 covers 16 residues. Germline assignment: CDR1 GTSNPN and CDR2 SVGIG (reference sequence). CDR3 DNA sequence: TGTGCCTGGAGTGTACTAGGACATTGGGGCATGGATGAGCAGTTCTTC. Amino acids: CAWSVLGHWGMDEQFF.

The V and J genes are TRBV6-8 and TRBJ1-5; TRBD1 matches 8 bases. CDR1 and CDR2 (germline): MNHGY, SAAAGT. This CDR3 is built from 18 residues. V was clipped by 2 bases and J by 1 base; unmatched bases: 10. DNA of the CDR3: TGTGCCAGCAGTTACACCCAAAACAGGGGGGCGAGCAATCAGCCCCAGCATTTT. Translated: CASSYTQNRGASNQPQHF.

The V call is TRBV4-2, the J call TRBJ1-1; possible D gene TRBD1, 6 bases. Trimming took off 0 bases at V and 5 bases at J, with 10 bases between the two ends. The CDR3 loop spans 14 amino acids. The germline V gene has CDR1 LGHNA and CDR2 YNFKEQ. The chain's CDR3 is CASSQDTGRTEAFF. As DNA, the CDR3 is TGTGCCAGCAGCCAAGATACAGGGAGAACTGAAGCTTTCTTT.

The chain couples TRBV4-3 to TRBJ1-6; 10 bases align to TRBD1. With 3 bases clipped from V and 15 bases from J, the junction kept 11 bases outside the gene matches. Germline V gene sequence: CDR1 LGHNA, CDR2 YSLEER. This CDR3 comprises 15 residues. CDR3 nucleotide sequence: TGCGCCAGCAGCCAGAACGTACAGACAGGGGGCGACCTCCACTTT. Amino acids: CASSQNVQTGGDLHF.

The CDR3 sequence: CASSFFETGGNSPLHF. The DNA of the CDR3 is TGTGCCAGCAGCTTTTTCGAGACAGGGGGAAATTCACCCCTCCACTTT. This chain links TRBV7-9 with TRBJ1-6; 9 bases are shared with TRBD1. The CDR3 runs to 16 residues. Germline loops: CDR1 SEHNR, CDR2 FQNEAQ (reference sequence). V dropped 3 bases and J dropped 7; count of bases not matched to a gene: 7. Filled out from reference TRBV7-9 and TRBJ1-6, the complete variable domain reads DTGVSQNPRHKITKRGQNVTFRCDPISEHNRLYWYRQTLGQGPEFLTYFQNEAQLEKSRLLSDRFSAERPKGSFSTLEIQRTEQGDSAMYLCASSFFETGGNSPLHFGNGTRLTVT.

This clone showed up just a few times. The chain joins TRBV29-1 to TRBJ1-5; 10 nucleotides agree with TRBD1. The CDR3 has 13 residues. V lost 5 bases to trimming and J lost 5 bases; unmatched junction nucleotides: 3. Germline CDR1 SQVTM, CDR2 ANQGSEA. CDR3 nucleotide sequence: TGCAGCGTTAGACAGGGGGCCGATCAGCCCCAGCATTTT. Translating gives CSVRQGADQPQHF. Based on the CDR3 plus reference TRBV29-1 and TRBJ1-5, the full variable domain is SAVISQKPSRDICQRGTSLTIQCQVDSQVTMMFWYRQQPGQSLTLIATANQGSEATYESGFVIDKFPISRPNLTFSTLTVSNMSPEDSSIYLCSVRQGADQPQHFGDGTRLSIL.

V is TRBV7-9 and J is TRBJ2-3; D unresolved. V lost 1 base and J 5 bases, leaving 7 bases between the germline ends. The CDR3 length is 13 residues. The germline V gene has CDR1 SEHNR and CDR2 FQNEAQ (reference sequence). CDR3 nucleotides: TGTGCCAGCAGCTTAGAGGGATTAGATACGCAGTATTTT. As protein: CASSLEGLDTQYF.

The chain uses TRBV30 and TRBJ1-2; D uncertain. The CDR3 is 16 residues long. Per germline, CDR1 GTSNPN and CDR2 SVGIG (reference sequence). Trimming cost V 0 bases and J 4 bases, with 18 bases left between them. CDR3 bases: TGTGCCTGGAGTGTACGGCCCCGGGCGGGGATCTATGGCTACACCTTC. Translation gives CAWSVRPRAGIYGYTF.

The rearrangement joins TRBV30 to TRBJ1-4; D is unclear. The CDR3 has 13 residues. Trimming cost V 0 bases and J 5 bases, with 7 bases left between them. Germline CDR1 and CDR2: GTSNPN and SVGIG (reference sequence). The CDR3 DNA sequence: TGTGCCTGGAGTGTTCGGCCGAATGAAAAACTGTTTTTT. This encodes CAWSVRPNEKLFF.

This clone was seen only a few times. This chain uses TRBV9 with TRBJ1-6; no clear D gene. The CDR3 loop spans 14 amino acids. V lost 2 bases, J lost 10 bases, and 13 bases lay in between. CDR1 and CDR2 (germline): SGDLS, YYNGEE. CDR3 coding DNA: TGTGCCAGCAGCGTCGAGGAAGGTGCCTCACCCCTCCACTTT. Translating gives CASSVEEGASPLHF.

V and J are TRBV5-1 and TRBJ2-1; TRBD2 agrees at 7 bases. V was clipped by 0 bases and J by 2 bases; unmatched bases: 5. Germline V gene data show CDR1 as SGHRS and CDR2 as YFSETQ. The CDR3 loop spans 16 amino acids. The CDR3 nucleotides are TGCGCCAGCAGCTTGGACCCAGCGGGGACCTACAATGAGCAGTTCTTC. Translated: CASSLDPAGTYNEQFF.

The rearrangement uses TRBV29-1 and TRBJ1-2; a possible D gene is TRBD1 (5 bases). The CDR3 contains 12 residues. The germline V gene has CDR1 SQVTM and CDR2 ANQGSEA. Trimming took 3 bases from V and 7 from J, leaving 12 bases between them. This chain's CDR3 is CSVDPREVGYTF. CDR3 nucleotides: TGCAGCGTTGATCCCAGGGAGGTTGGCTACACCTTC.

The chain employs TRBV30 and TRBJ2-2; D is ambiguous. V dropped 0 bases and J dropped 6 bases, with 11 bases sitting between them. Looked up from germline, CDR1 is GTSNPN and CDR2 is SVGIG (reference sequence). The CDR3 consists of 14 residues. The DNA for the CDR3 is TGTGCCTGGAGTGTACGCGGAAGGGCCGGGGAGCTGTTTTTT. This sequence encodes CAWSVRGRAGELFF.